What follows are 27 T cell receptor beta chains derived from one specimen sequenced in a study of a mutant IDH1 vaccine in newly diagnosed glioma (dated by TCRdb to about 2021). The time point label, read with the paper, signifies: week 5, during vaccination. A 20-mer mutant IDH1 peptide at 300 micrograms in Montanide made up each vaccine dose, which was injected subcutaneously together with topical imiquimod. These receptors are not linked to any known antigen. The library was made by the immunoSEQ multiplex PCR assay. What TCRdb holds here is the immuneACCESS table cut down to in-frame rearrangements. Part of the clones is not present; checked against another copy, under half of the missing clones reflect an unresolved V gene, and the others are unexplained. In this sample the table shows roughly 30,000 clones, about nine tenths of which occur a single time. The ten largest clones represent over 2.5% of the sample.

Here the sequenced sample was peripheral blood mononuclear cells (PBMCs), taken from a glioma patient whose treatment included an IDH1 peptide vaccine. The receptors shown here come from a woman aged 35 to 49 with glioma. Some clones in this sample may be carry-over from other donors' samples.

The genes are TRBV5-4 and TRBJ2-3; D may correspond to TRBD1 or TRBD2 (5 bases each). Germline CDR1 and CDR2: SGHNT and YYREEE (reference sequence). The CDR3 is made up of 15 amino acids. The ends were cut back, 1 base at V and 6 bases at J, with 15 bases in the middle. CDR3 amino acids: CASSLPSSEGDTQYF. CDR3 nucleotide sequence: TGTGCCAGCAGCTTGCCCTCCAGCGAGGGGGATACGCAGTATTTT. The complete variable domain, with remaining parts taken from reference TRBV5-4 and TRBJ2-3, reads ETGVTQSPTHLIKTRGQQVTLRCSSQSGHNTVSWYQQALGQGPQFIFQYYREEENGRGNFPPRFSGLQFPNYSSELNVNALELDDSALYLCASSLPSSEGDTQYFGPGTRLTVL.

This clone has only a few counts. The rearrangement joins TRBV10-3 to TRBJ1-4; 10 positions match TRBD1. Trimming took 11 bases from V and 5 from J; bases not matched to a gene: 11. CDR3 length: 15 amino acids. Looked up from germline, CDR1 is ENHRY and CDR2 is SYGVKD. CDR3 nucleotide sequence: TGTGCCGTAGGGACAGGGGCCCAAGGGAATGAAAAACTGTTTTTT. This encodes CAVGTGAQGNEKLFF.

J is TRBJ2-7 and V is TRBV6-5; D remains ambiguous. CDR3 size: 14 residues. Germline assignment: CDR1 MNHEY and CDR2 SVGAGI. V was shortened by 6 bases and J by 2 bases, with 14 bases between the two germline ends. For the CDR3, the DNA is TGTGCCAGCAGCCCAGGACCTCTGCCCTACGAGCAGTACTTC. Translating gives CASSPGPLPYEQYF.

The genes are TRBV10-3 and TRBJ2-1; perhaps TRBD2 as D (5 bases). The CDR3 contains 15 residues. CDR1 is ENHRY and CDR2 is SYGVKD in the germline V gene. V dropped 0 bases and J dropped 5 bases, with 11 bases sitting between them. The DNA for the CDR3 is TGTGCCATCAGTGAGTCGACCGACTATAACAATGAGCAGTTCTTC. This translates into CAISESTDYNNEQFF.

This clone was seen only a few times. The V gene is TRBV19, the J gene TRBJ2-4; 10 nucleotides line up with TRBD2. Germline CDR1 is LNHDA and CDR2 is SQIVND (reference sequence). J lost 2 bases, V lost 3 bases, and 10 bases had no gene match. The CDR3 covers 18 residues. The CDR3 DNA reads TGTGCCAGTAGTATGTGGGCTAGCGGGAGTGGGTCCAAAAACATTCAGTACTTC. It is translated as CASSMWASGSGSKNIQYF.

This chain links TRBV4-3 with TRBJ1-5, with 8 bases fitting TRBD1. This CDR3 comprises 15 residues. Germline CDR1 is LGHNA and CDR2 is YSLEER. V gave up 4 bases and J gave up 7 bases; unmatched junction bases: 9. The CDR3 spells CASSPYTDRDQPQHF. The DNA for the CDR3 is TGCGCCAGCAGCCCTTACACGGACAGGGACCAGCCCCAGCATTTT.

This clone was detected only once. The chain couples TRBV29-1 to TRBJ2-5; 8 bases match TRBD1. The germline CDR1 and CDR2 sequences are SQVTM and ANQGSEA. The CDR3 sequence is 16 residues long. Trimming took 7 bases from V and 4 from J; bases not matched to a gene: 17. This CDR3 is CSARRSPGQGGETQYF. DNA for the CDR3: TGCAGCGCCCGAAGGTCCCCCGGACAGGGCGGAGAGACCCAGTACTTC.

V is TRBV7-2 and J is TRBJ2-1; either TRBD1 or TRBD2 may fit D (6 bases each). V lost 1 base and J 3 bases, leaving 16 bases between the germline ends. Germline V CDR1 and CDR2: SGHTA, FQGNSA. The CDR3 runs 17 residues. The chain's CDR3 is CASSLDLGAGFYNEQFF. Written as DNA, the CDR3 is TGTGCCAGCAGCTTAGATCTGGGGGCGGGGTTCTACAATGAGCAGTTCTTC.

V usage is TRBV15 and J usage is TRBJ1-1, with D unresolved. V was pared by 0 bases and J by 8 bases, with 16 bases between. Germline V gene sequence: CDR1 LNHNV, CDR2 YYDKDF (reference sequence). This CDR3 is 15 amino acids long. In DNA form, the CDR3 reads TGTGCCACCAGCAGAGATATGCGCGCGGGAGGAGAAGCTTTCTTT. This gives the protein CATSRDMRAGGEAFF.

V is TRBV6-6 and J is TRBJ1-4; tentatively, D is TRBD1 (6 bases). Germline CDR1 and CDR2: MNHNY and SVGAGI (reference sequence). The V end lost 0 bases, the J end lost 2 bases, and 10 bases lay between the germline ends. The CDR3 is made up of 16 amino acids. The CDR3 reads CASSYSPDSTNEKLFF. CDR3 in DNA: TGTGCCAGCAGTTACTCACCGGACAGTACTAATGAAAAACTGTTTTTT.

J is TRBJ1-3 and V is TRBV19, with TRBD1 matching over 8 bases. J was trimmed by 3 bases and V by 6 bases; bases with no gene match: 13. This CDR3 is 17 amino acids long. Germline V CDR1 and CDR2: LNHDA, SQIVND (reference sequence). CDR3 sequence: CASRGTGSIVDGNTIYF. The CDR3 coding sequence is TGTGCCAGTAGGGGGACAGGCAGCATCGTCGATGGAAACACCATATATTTT.

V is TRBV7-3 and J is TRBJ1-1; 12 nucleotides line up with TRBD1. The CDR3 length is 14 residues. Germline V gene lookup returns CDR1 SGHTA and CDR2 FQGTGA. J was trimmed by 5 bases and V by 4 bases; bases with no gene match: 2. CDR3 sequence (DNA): TGTGCCAGCAGCTGGGGACAGGGGGCAACTGAAGCTTTCTTT. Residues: CASSWGQGATEAFF.

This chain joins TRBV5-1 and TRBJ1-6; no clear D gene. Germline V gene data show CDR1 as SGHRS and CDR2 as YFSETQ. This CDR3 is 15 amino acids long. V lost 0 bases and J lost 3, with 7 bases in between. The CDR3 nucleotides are TGCGCCAGCAGCTTGGTAGCTAACTATAATTCACCCCTCCACTTT. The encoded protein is CASSLVANYNSPLHF. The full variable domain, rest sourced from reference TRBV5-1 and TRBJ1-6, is KAGVTQTPRYLIKTRGQQVTLSCSPISGHRSVSWYQQTPGQGLQFLFEYFSETQRNKGNFPGRFSGRQFSNSRSEMNVSTLELGDSALYLCASSLVANYNSPLHFGNGTRLTVT.

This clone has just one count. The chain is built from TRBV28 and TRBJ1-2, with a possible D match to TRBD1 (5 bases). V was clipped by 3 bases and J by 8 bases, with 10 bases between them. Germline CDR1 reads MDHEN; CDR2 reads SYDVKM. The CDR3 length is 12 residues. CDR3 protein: CASSLTVGGYTF. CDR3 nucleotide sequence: TGTGCCAGCAGTTTGACAGTGGGCGGCTACACCTTC.

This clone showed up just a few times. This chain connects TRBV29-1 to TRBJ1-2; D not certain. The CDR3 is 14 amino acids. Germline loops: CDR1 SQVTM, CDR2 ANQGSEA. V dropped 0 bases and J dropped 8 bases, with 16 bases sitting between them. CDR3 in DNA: TGCAGCGTTGAAGATCAAAAGGCCCGCGGGGGCTACACCTTC. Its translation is CSVEDQKARGGYTF.

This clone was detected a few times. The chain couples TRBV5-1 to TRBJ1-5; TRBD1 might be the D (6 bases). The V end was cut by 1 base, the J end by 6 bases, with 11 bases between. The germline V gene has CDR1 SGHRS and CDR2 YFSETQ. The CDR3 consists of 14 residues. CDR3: CASSLFGGRQPQHF. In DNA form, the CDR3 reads TGCGCCAGCAGCTTGTTTGGGGGGCGTCAGCCCCAGCATTTT.

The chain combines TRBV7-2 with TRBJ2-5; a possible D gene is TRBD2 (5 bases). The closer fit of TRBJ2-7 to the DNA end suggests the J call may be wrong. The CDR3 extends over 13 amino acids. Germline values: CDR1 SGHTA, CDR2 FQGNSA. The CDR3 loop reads CASSPFRGYEQYF. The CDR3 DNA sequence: TGTGCCAGCAGCCCTTTCCGGGGCTACGAGCAGTACTTC.

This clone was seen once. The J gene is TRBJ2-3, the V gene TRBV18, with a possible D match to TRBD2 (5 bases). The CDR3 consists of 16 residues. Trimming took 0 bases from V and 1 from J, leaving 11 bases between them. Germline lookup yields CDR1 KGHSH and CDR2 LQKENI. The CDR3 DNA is TGTGCCAGCTCACCACCGTCCTCGAGGGGCACAGATACGCAGTATTTT. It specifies CASSPPSSRGTDTQYF. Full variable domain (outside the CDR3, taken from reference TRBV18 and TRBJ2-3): NAGVMQNPRHLVRRRGQEARLRCSPMKGHSHVYWYRQLPEEGLKFMVYLQKENIIDESGMPKERFSAEFPKEGPSILRIQQVVRGDSAAYFCASSPPSSRGTDTQYFGPGTRLTVL.

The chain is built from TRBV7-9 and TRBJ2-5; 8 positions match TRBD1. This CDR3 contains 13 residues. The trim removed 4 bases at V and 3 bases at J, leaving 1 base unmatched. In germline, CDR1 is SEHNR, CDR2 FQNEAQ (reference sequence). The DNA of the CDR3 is TGTGCCAGCAGCTCGGACAGGGAAGAGACCCAGTACTTC. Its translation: CASSSDREETQYF.

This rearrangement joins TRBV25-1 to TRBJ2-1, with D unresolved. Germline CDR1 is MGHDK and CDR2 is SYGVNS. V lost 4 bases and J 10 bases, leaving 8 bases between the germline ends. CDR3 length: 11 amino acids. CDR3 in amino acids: CASSALGEQFF. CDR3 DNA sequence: TGTGCCAGCAGTGCCTTAGGGGAGCAGTTCTTC.

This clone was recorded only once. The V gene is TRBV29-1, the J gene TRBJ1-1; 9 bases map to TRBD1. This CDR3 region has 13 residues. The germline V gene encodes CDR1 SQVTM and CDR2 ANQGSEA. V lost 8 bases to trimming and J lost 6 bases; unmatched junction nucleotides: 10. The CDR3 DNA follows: TGCAGCTTTAAATTCGGACAGGGGTCTGAAGCTTTCTTT. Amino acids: CSFKFGQGSEAFF. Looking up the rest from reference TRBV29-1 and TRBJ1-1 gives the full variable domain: SAVISQKPSRDICQRGTSLTIQCQVDSQVTMMFWYRQQPGQSLTLIATANQGSEATYESGFVIDKFPISRPNLTFSTLTVSNMSPEDSSIYLCSFKFGQGSEAFFGQGTRLTVV.

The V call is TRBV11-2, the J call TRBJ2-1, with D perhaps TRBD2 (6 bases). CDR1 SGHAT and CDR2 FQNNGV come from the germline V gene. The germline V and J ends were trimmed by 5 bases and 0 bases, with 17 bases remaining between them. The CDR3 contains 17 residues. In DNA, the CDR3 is TGTGCCAGCAGCGTCGTCGGTGGGAGGCACTCCTACAATGAGCAGTTCTTC. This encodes CASSVVGGRHSYNEQFF.

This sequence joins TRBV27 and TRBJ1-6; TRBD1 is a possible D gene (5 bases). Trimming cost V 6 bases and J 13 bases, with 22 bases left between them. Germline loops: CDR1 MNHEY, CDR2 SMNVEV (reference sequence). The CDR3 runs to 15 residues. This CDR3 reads CASSLRGGSVSPLHF. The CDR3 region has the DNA TGTGCCAGCAGCCTGCGCGGGGGTTCAGTTTCGCCCCTCCACTTT.

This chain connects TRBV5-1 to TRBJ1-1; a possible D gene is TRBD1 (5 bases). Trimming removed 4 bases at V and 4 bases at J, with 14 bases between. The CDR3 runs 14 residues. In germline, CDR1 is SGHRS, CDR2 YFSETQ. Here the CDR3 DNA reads TGCGCCAGCAGCGGGATGGGACGGAGCACTGAAGCTTTCTTT. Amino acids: CASSGMGRSTEAFF.

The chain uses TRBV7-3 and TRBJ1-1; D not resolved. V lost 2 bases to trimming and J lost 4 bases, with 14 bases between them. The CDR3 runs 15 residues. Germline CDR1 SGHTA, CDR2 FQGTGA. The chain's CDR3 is CASSLGSNAGTEAFF. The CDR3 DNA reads TGTGCCAGCAGCTTAGGGTCCAACGCTGGCACTGAAGCTTTCTTT.

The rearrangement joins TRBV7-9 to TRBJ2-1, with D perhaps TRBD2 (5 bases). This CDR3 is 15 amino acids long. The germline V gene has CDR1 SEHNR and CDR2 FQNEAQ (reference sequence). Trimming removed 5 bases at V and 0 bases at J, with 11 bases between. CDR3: CASSPPGNSYNEQFF. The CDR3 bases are TGTGCCAGCAGCCCCCCGGGGAACTCCTACAATGAGCAGTTCTTC.

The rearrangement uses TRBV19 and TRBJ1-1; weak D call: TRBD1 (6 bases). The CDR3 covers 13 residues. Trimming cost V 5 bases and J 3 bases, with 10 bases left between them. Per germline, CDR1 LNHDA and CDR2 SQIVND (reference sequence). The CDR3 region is CASSLQGHTEAFF. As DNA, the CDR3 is TGTGCCAGTAGTCTCCAGGGGCACACTGAAGCTTTCTTT.